A selection of T cell receptor beta chains follows, all from one sample in a study of T cell responses to AZD1222 COVID-19 vaccine. Method: immunoSEQ multiplex PCR; TCRdb's copy keeps in-frame clones and lacks some. The sample includes about 140,000 clones, roughly nine tenths of them seen just once. The input for sequencing was peripheral blood, taken 28 days after the second dose of the MenACWY control vaccine. These receptors were collected from an adult who received the MenACWY meningococcal vaccine as a control. CDR3s include the opening cysteine and the closing phenylalanine or tryptophan. The order of the fields is V gene, J gene, CDR3 protein.

>TRBV20-1|TRBJ2-7
CSASGLAGVGNEQYF
>TRBV7-8|TRBJ1-3
CASSQRAPRRAFSGNTIYF
>TRBV5-4|TRBJ2-5
CASSLGERESGLETQYF
>TRBV6-5|TRBJ1-2
CASSNLRQGDYGYTF
>TRBV5-4|TRBJ1-6
CASSSTGRSANSPLHF
>TRBV28|TRBJ1-4
CASSLSGQGGREKLFF
>TRBV28|TRBJ2-2
CASSLGIRDTGELFF
>TRBV7-9|TRBJ1-3
CASSSTSGNTIYF
>TRBV25-1|TRBJ1-1
CASSESRGLNTEAFF
>TRBV28|TRBJ2-7
CASSTPLAQGWGLAAYEQYF
>TRBV11-2|TRBJ1-2
CASSGIRDSYGYTF
>TRBV2|TRBJ2-2
CASSKENTGELFF
>TRBV18|TRBJ2-5
CASSLGTGQETQYF
>TRBV3-1/TRBV3-2|TRBJ2-7
CASSQDAPRHEQYF
>TRBV5-1|TRBJ2-5
CASSLVGKEPETQYF
>TRBV6-6|TRBJ2-1
CASSSGTGGSQFF
>TRBV10-2|TRBJ1-5
CASSGATYVSAQHF
>TRBV5-1|TRBJ2-7
CASSLVSGGSSYEQYF
>TRBV5-5|TRBJ2-7
CASSFVSLRTYEQYF
>TRBV12-3/TRBV12-4|TRBJ2-7
CASSLSTYEQYF
>TRBV5-1|TRBJ2-2
CASSSRQGVGTGELFF
>TRBV7-3|TRBJ2-1
CASSLTGLALTPSSYNEQFF
>TRBV9|TRBJ2-1
CASSPGLAGDNEQFF
>TRBV3-1/TRBV3-2|TRBJ1-6
CASTPTTRDREGYGSPLHF
>TRBV3-1/TRBV3-2|TRBJ2-1
CASSQVDGGQFF
>TRBV13|TRBJ1-6
CASSFTGGLSPLHF
>TRBV25-1|TRBJ1-2
CASRETGNYGYTF
>TRBV28|TRBJ1-6
CASSKLQSSYNSPLHF
>TRBV27|TRBJ1-6
CASSLTETFQPLHF
>TRBV6-2/TRBV6-3|TRBJ2-7
CASSYSTIVVYEQYF
>TRBV4-3|TRBJ1-2
CASSQGITEIPNYGYTF
>TRBV5-4|TRBJ1-4
CASSPSSRDGEKLFF
>TRBV9|TRBJ2-7
CASSVGVGGPEEQYF
>TRBV6-5|TRBJ2-2
CASTPSGTGELFF
>TRBV3-1/TRBV3-2|TRBJ1-6
CASSWKINSPLHF
>TRBV5-1|TRBJ1-1
CASSLDREDTEAFF
>TRBV4-1|TRBJ2-3
CASSRQLAGEGDTQYF
>TRBV4-3|TRBJ2-1
CASSQEGAPYNEQFF
>TRBV28|TRBJ1-4
CASSLGGQGEKLFF
>TRBV6-5|TRBJ2-7
CASREVYEQYF
>TRBV19|TRBJ1-1
CASSIDEGAVTEAFF
>TRBV19|TRBJ1-4
CASSNSAQSNEKLFF
>TRBV6-4|TRBJ2-2
CASSRDRATTGELFF
>TRBV9|TRBJ1-5
CASSPGPWSFPQHF
>TRBV5-1|TRBJ1-1
CASSPGQGGTEAFF
>TRBV28|TRBJ1-5
CASSRDSNQPQHF
>TRBV19|TRBJ1-5
CASGGLDQPQHF
>TRBV7-3|TRBJ2-1
CASSATSGGSREQFF
>TRBV24-1|TRBJ1-2
CATSDLNREGYGYTF
>TRBV28|TRBJ2-7
CASSLLGRRTSGSPPYEQYF
>TRBV2|TRBJ2-7
CASSRDGSYEQYF
>TRBV7-2|TRBJ2-1
CASSSIAGGRNEQFF